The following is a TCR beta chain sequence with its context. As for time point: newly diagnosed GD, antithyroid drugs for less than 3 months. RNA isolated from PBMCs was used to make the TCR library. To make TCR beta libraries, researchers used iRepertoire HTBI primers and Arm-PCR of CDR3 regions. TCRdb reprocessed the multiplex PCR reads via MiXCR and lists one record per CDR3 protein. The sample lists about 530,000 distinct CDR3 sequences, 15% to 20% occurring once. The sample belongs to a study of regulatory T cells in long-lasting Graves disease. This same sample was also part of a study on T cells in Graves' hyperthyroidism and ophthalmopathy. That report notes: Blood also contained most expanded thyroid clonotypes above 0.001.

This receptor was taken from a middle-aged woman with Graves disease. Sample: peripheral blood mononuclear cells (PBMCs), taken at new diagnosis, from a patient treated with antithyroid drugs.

CDR3 amino acids: CASARTGIGNEQFF. The CDR3, as DNA: TGTGCCAGCGCCCGGACAGGGATTGGGAATGAGCAGTTCTTC. This rearrangement joins TRBV12-3 or TRBV12-4 to TRBJ2-1, with 8 bases lining up with TRBD1. J gave up 7 bases and V 8 bases, and 10 bases lay outside the gene matches. The CDR3 extends over 14 amino acids.